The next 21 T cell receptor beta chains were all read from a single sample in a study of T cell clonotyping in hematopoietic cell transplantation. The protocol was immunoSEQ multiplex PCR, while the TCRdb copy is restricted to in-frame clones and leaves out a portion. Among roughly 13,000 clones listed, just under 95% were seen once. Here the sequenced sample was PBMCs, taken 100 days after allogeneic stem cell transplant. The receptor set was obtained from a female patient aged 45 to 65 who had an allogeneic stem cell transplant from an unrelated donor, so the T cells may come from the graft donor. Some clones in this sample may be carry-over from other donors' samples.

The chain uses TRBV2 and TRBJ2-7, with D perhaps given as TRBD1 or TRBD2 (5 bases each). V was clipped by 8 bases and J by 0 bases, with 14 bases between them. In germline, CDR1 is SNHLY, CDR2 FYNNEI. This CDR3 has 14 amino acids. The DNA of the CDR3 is TGTGCCAGCCGGGGCGGCCTGAGCTCCTACGAGCAGTACGTC. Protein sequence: CASRGGLSSYEQYV.

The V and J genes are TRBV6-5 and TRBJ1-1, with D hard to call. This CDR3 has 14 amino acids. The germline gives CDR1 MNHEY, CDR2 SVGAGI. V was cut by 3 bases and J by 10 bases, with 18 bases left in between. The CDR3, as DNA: TGTGCCAGCAGTTATCTCCCCCCAAAAGAGAGAGCTTTCTTT. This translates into CASSYLPPKERAFF.

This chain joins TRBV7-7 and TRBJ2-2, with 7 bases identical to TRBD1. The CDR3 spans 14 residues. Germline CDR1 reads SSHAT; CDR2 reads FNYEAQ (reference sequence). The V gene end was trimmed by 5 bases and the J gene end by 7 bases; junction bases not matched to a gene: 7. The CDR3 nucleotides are TGTGCCAGCAGCCCCAGGGGGTACGGCGGGGAGCTGTTTTTT. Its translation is CASSPRGYGGELFF.

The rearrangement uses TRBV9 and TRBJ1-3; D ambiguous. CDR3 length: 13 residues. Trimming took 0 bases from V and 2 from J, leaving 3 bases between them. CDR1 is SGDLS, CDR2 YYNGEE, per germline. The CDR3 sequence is CASSVEAGNTIYF. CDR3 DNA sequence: TGTGCCAGCAGCGTAGAGGCTGGAAACACCATATATTTT.

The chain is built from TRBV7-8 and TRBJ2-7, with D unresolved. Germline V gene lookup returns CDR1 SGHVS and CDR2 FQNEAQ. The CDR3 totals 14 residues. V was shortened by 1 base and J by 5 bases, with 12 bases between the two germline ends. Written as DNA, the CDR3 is TGTGCCAGCAGCTTAGTACACTTAAACCACGAGCAGTACTTC. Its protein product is CASSLVHLNHEQYF.

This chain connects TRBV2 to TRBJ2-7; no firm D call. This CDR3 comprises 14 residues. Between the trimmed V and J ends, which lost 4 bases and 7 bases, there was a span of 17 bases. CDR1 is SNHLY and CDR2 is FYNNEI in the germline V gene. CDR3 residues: CASSAEPLLGEQYV. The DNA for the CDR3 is TGTGCCAGCAGTGCTGAACCGCTCCTGGGGGAGCAGTACGTC.

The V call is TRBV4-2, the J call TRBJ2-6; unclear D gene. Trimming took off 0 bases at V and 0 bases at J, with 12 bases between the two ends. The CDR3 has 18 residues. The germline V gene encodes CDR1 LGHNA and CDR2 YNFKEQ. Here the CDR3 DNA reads TGTGCCAGCAGCCAAGATAGAGGAAGGCTCTCTGGGGCCAACGTCCTGACTTTC. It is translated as CASSQDRGRLSGANVLTF.

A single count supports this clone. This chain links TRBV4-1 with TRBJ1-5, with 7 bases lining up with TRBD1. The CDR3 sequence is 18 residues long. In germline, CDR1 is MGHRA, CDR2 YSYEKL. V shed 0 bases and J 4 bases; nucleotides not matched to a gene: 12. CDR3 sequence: CASSQDPPGGFGNQPQHF. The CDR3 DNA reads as TGCGCCAGCAGCCAAGATCCCCCAGGGGGGTTTGGGAATCAGCCCCAGCATTTT.

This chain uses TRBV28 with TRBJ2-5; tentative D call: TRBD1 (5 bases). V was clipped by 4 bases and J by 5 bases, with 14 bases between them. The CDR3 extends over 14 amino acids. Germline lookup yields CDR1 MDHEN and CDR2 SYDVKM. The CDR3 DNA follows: TGTGCCAGCAGTTCCTCAGGGTTGGGGGAGACCCAGTACTTC. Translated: CASSSSGLGETQYF.

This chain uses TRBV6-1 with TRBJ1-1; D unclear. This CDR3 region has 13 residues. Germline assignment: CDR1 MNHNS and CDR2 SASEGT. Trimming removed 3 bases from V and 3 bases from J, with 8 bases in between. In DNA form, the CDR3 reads TGTGCCAGCAGTGAGGTGTCGTACACTGAAGCTTTCTTT. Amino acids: CASSEVSYTEAFF.

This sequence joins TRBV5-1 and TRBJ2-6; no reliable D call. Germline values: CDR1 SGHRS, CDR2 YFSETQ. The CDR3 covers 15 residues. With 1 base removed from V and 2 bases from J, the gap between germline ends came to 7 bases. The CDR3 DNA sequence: TGCGCCAGCAGCTTGATTTCTACTGGGGCCAACGTCCTGACTTTC. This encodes CASSLISTGANVLTF.

CDR3 residues: CASSGVHTEAFF. As DNA, the CDR3 is TGTGCCAGCAGCGGGGTTCACACTGAAGCTTTCTTT. The rearrangement uses TRBV9 and TRBJ1-1; D not resolved. CDR1 SGDLS and CDR2 YYNGEE come from the germline V gene. V lost 3 bases and J lost 3, with 6 bases in between. CDR3 length equals 12 residues.

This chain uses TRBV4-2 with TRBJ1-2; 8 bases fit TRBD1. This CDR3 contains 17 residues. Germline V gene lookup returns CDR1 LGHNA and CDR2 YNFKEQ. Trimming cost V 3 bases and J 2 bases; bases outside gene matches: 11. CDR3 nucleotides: TGTGCCAGCAGCCACAAATCGGGACAGGCCTTAAACTATGGCTACACCTTC. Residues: CASSHKSGQALNYGYTF.

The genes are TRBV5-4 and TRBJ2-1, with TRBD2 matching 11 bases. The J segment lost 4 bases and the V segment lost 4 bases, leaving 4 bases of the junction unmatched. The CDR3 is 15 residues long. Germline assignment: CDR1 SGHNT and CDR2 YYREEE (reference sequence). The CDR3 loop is CASSLTSGSYNEQFF. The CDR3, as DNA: TGTGCCAGCAGCCTTACTAGCGGGAGTTACAATGAGCAGTTCTTC.

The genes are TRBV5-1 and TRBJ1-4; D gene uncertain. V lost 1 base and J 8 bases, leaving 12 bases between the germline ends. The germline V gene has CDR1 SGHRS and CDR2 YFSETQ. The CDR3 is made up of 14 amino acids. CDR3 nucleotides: TGCGCCAGCAGCTTGATGGGGTCGAACGAAAAACTGTTTTTT. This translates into CASSLMGSNEKLFF.

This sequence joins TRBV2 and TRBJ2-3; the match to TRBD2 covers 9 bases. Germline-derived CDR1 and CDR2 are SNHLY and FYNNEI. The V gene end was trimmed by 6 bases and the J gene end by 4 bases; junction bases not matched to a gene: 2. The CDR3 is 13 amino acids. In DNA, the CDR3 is TGTGCCAGCAGCGGGACTAGCCCAGATACGCAGTATTTT. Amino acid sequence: CASSGTSPDTQYF.

CDR3 sequence (DNA): TGCAGTGCGGGACAGTTTTACGAGCAGTACTTC. Its protein product is CSAGQFYEQYF. The V and J genes are TRBV20-1 and TRBJ2-7, with 7 bases that match TRBD1. The V segment lost 6 bases and the J segment 4 bases; nucleotides outside the gene matches: 3. CDR3 length: 11 amino acids. In germline, CDR1 is DFQATT, CDR2 SNEGSKA (reference sequence).

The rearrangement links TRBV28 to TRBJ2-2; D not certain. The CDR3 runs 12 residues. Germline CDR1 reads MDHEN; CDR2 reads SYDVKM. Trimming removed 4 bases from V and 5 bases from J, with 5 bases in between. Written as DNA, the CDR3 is TGTGCCAGCAGTTCCCCTACCGGGGAGCTGTTTTTT. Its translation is CASSSPTGELFF. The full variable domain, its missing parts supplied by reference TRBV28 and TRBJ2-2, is DVKVTQSSRYLVKRTGEKVFLECVQDMDHENMFWYRQDPGLGLRLIYFSYDVKMKEKGDIPEGYSVSREKKERFSLILESASTNQTSMYLCASSSPTGELFFGEGSRLTVL.

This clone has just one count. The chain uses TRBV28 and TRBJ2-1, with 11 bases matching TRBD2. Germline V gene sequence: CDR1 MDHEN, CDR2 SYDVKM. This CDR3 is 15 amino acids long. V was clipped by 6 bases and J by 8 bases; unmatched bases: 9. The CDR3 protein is CASSLTSGGRDEQFF. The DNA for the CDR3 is TGTGCCAGCAGCCTAACTAGCGGGGGCCGGGATGAGCAGTTCTTC.

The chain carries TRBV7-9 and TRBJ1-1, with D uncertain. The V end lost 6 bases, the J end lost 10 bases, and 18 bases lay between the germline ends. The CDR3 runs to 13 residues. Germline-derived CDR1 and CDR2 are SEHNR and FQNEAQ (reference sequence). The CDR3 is CASSSLGEGGAFF. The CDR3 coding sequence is TGTGCCAGCAGTTCCCTCGGCGAAGGAGGAGCTTTCTTT. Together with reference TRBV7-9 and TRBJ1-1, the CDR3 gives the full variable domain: DTGVSQNPRHKITKRGQNVTFRCDPISEHNRLYWYRQTLGQGPEFLTYFQNEAQLEKSRLLSDRFSAERPKGSFSTLEIQRTEQGDSAMYLCASSSLGEGGAFFGQGTRLTVV.

The CDR3 region is CASSTQTGTIYGYTF. For the CDR3, the DNA is TGTGCCAGCAGCACTCAGACAGGGACGATTTATGGCTACACCTTC. The chain is built from TRBV6-5 and TRBJ1-2; TRBD1 aligns across 7 bases. Trimming at V came to 6 bases and at J to 5 bases, leaving 12 bases not matched to a gene. CDR1 and CDR2 (germline): MNHEY, SVGAGI. The CDR3 contains 15 residues.